The 10 T cell receptor beta chains given below trace back to one sample, sequenced in a study of blood T cell repertoires in COVID-19. Method: immunoSEQ multiplex PCR; TCRdb's copy keeps in-frame clones and lacks some. There are about 71,000 clones in the sample; 90% occur only once, and 0.65% to 0.9% lies in the top ten. The specimen sequenced was peripheral blood. These receptors were collected from a woman of 80 years or more with acute or convalescent COVID-19.

This clone was seen more than once but under ten times. The chain links TRBV9 to TRBJ2-6; a possible D gene is TRBD1 (6 bases). This CDR3 comprises 16 residues. V was shortened by 0 bases and J by 0 bases, with 7 bases between the two germline ends. CDR1 is SGDLS and CDR2 is YYNGEE in the germline V gene. The DNA of the CDR3 is TGTGCCAGCAGCGTAGGGACAGTCTCTGGGGCCAACGTCCTGACTTTC. It translates to CASSVGTVSGANVLTF.

For this clone: One end of the junction fails to match germline, which may point to a read error. The chain links TRBV5-6 to TRBJ2-1; D is perhaps TRBD2 (6 bases). The germline V gene has CDR1 SGHDT and CDR2 YYEEEE. This CDR3 comprises 13 residues. The CDR3 reads CASSPGPGLTSVF. CDR3 DNA: TGTGCCAGCAGCCCGGGACCGGGACTTACCTCAGTCTTC.

A note on this clone: Other DNA sequences in the same sample also yield this CDR3. The rearrangement joins TRBV19 to TRBJ1-4, with D maybe TRBD1 (5 bases). The CDR3 is made up of 13 amino acids. Germline loops: CDR1 LNHDA, CDR2 SQIVND (reference sequence). Trimming left V 4 bases short and J 4 bases short, with 7 bases between. The CDR3 is CASSSGGNEKLFF. The CDR3 nucleotides read TGTGCCAGTAGTAGCGGGGGTAATGAAAAACTGTTTTTT.

The chain recombines TRBV5-1 with TRBJ2-4, with D possibly TRBD2 on 7 matching bases. Trimming took 4 bases from V and 2 from J, leaving 10 bases between them. The CDR3 runs to 14 residues. In germline, CDR1 is SGHRS, CDR2 YFSETQ. The CDR3 DNA reads TGCGCCAGCAGCCCGGGGGGCTCCAAAAACATTCAGTACTTC. This encodes CASSPGGSKNIQYF.

This rearrangement joins TRBV28 to TRBJ1-2; possible D gene TRBD1, 6 bases. The CDR3 is made up of 12 amino acids. V was shortened by 5 bases and J by 9 bases, with 13 bases between the two germline ends. Germline V gene sequence: CDR1 MDHEN, CDR2 SYDVKM. CDR3 loop: CASSGYRDRYTF. In nucleotides, the CDR3 is TGTGCCAGCAGTGGATACAGGGATCGCTACACCTTC.

The gene calls are TRBV3-1 (or the pseudogene TRBV3-2) and TRBJ1-1, with D tentatively TRBD1 (5 bases). V was shortened by 2 bases and J by 1 base, with 5 bases between the two germline ends. The CDR3 contains 13 residues. The germline V gene has CDR1 LGHDT and CDR2 YNNKEL (reference sequence). Here the CDR3 DNA reads TGTGCCAGCAGCCAAACAGGGAACACTGAAGCTTTCTTT. Translating it yields CASSQTGNTEAFF.

The gene calls are TRBV19 and TRBJ2-1, with TRBD2 matching over 10 bases. CDR1 LNHDA and CDR2 SQIVND come from the germline V gene (reference sequence). V shed 2 bases and J 8 bases; nucleotides not matched to a gene: 6. The CDR3 covers 15 residues. The DNA of the CDR3 is TGTGCCAGTAGTATACTAGCGGGAGTTCGGGATGAGCAGTTCTTC. Translating gives CASSILAGVRDEQFF.

The table lists this clone with a count of one. The gene calls are TRBV19 and TRBJ2-1, with 14 bases identical to TRBD2. There are 19 residues in the CDR3. V was pared by 5 bases and J by 0 bases, with 9 bases of the junction left unmatched. In germline, CDR1 is LNHDA, CDR2 SQIVND (reference sequence). CDR3 sequence: CASSRTSGGSTLSYNEQFF. The CDR3 nucleotides read TGTGCCAGTAGTCGGACTAGCGGGGGGTCGACACTCTCCTACAATGAGCAGTTCTTC. The whole variable domain, remainder taken from reference TRBV19 and TRBJ2-1, is DGGITQSPKYLFRKEGQNVTLSCEQNLNHDAMYWYRQDPGQGLRLIYYSQIVNDFQKGDIAEGYSVSREKKESFPLTVTSAQKNPTAFYLCASSRTSGGSTLSYNEQFFGPGTRLTVL.

This rearrangement joins TRBV7-9 to TRBJ1-6; 9 bases map to TRBD1. V shed 10 bases and J 6 bases; nucleotides not matched to a gene: 7. There are 14 residues in the CDR3. CDR1 SEHNR and CDR2 FQNEAQ come from the germline V gene (reference sequence). CDR3 protein: CATWTGAVNSPLHF. CDR3 DNA sequence: TGTGCCACATGGACAGGGGCGGTTAATTCACCCCTCCACTTT.

CDR3 residues: CASSQAGLSTDTQYF. The CDR3 DNA reads TGCGCCAGCAGCCAAGCGGGACTTTCCACAGATACGCAGTATTTT. The rearrangement joins TRBV4-1 to TRBJ2-3; D might be TRBD2 (6 bases). Germline CDR1 and CDR2: MGHRA and YSYEKL. This CDR3 is 15 amino acids long. V gave up 1 base and J gave up 2 bases, with 10 bases separating them.